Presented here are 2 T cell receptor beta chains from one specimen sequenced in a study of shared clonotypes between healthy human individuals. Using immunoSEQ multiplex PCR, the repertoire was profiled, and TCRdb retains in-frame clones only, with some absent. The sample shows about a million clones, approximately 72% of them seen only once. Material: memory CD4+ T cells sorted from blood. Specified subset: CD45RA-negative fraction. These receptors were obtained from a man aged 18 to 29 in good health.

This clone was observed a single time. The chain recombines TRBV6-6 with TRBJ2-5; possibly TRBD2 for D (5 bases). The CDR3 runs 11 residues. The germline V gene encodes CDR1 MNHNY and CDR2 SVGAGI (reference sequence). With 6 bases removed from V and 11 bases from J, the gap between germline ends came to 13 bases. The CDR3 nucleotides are TGTGCCAGCAGCAGCGGTATCGGGCAGTACTTC. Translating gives CASSSGIGQYF.

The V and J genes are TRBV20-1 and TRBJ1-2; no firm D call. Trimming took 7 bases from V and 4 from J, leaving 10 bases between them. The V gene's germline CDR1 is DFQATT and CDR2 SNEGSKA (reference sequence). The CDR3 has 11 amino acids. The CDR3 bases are TGCAGTGTCCCGTGGTTCTATGGCTACACCTTC. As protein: CSVPWFYGYTF.